This is a list of T cell receptor beta chains from one sample in a study of technical replicates of blood from a handful of donors. Produced via immunoSEQ multiplex PCR; TCRdb's table is partial and in-frame only. The repertoire holds approximately 81,000 clones, 96% seen once, with more than 0.35% in the top ten. The sequenced sample was T cells isolated from PBMCs. Receptors originate from a human donor in good health. CDR3s include the opening cysteine and the closing phenylalanine or tryptophan. A D gene is named only where the DNA matches it firmly.

D gene	V gene	J gene	CDR3 protein	CDR3 DNA
TRBD1	TRBV15	TRBJ2-7	CATSRGTGENEQYF	TGTGCCACCAGCAGAGGGACAGGGGAAAACGAGCAGTACTTC
-	TRBV5-4	TRBJ2-3	CASSRGYTQYF	TGTGCCAGCAGCCGCGGATATACGCAGTATTTT
-	TRBV7-2	TRBJ2-7	CASSLYYEQYF	TGTGCCAGCAGCCTATATTACGAGCAGTACTTC
-	TRBV27	TRBJ2-3	CASRRQGHTDTQYF	TGTGCCTCAAGGCGGCAGGGGCACACAGATACGCAGTATTTT
-	TRBV7-9	TRBJ2-7	CASSLVGGLKSYEQYF	TGTGCCAGCAGCTTAGTGGGGGGTCTAAAATCCTACGAGCAGTACTTC
-	TRBV29-1	TRBJ1-4	CSGGHLEKLFF	TGCAGCGGGGGACATCTAGAAAAACTGTTTTTT
-	TRBV9	TRBJ2-7	CASSVEVGHSYEQYF	TGTGCCAGCAGCGTAGAGGTGGGACACTCCTACGAGCAGTACTTC
-	TRBV21-1	TRBJ2-5	CASSRQACRSKTQYF	TGTGCCAGCAGCAGGCAGGCTTGTCGATCGAAGACCCAGTACTTC
-	TRBV13	TRBJ2-7	CASSSFAETSTHEQYF	TGTGCCAGCAGCTCTTTTGCGGAGACTTCCACCCACGAGCAGTACTTC
-	TRBV19	TRBJ2-6	CASSSDSPSGANVLTF	TGTGCCAGTAGCTCGGACAGCCCCTCTGGGGCCAACGTCCTGACTTTC
TRBD1	TRBV15	TRBJ2-7	CATSPGTGGYEQYF	TGTGCCACCAGCCCTGGGACAGGTGGCTACGAGCAGTACTTC